The subject of this entry is one TCR beta chain. What this receptor recognizes is not known. Per-nucleotide qualities are absent, and no much larger clonotype sits a single base away. TCRbeta CDR3 regions were amplified from genomic DNA by means of the immunoSEQ Assay, a bias-controlled multiplex PCR. In the source study's methods: The number of nucleated cells in each sample was estimated from the amplification of reference gene primers within the assay. Sequence reads were collapsed and filtered to measure the absolute abundance of every unique TCRbeta CDR3 rearrangement. For each sample, productive Simpson clonality was calculated by taking the square root of Simpson's diversity index across productive rearrangements. TCRdb limited this immuneACCESS table to in-frame rearrangements with V and J called. A share of clones is missing; checked studies link under half to unresolved V genes, and the rest is unexplained. V and J calls and clone size are given by that table; D and trimming were obtained from the DNA. Here the sample has some 240,000 clones; approximately 86% occur a single time. Together, the top ten hold roughly 3.5% of the sample.

This sample stems from a study of blood T cell repertoires in COVID-19 (TCRdb year 2020). About the full investigation: The collaborator samples originated in the United States, Italy and Spain and spanned the acute and convalescent phases of COVID-19. The prospective study material was composed of cDNA or gDNA derived from T cells, B-cell-depleted T cells, or PBMCs. Subjects who had been exposed to COVID-19, were actively infected with it, or had recovered from it provided the deeply sampled blood TCRbeta repertoires that made up the dataset. The repertoires were released in a freely available public database meant as a resource for research on the immune response to SARS-CoV-2. The samples were drawn from two sources: the first 160 participants of the ongoing ImmuneRACE study, and 950 to 1,500 subjects contributed by 6 global collaborators. The sample metadata nearly always contained a de-identified subject ID, COVID-19 status, age in years and sex. Where available, HLA class I and class II types were obtained from metadata supplied by the sample provider rather than from assay-based typing.

Measured from the cysteine to the phenylalanine, the CDR3 is 11 residues long. Only CDR3 DNA remains: 33 bases, in frame from the first base. The junction carries 12 bases between V and J, which are trimmed by 6 bases and 10 bases respectively. Taken from the germline V gene, the CDR1 and CDR2 loops are MNHEY and SVGAGI. General conclusions and limits of the study: How much clinical and demographic metadata was included differed by source and by participant, and the metadata was provided uncurated.

Enrolling through a virtual design, the prospective study's participants ranged in age from roughly 18 to 90 years and lived across approximately 25 United States geographic areas. In the prospective study, participants were assigned to cohorts based on the clinical history participants reported in a screening survey and a study questionnaire. Mobile phlebotomists in the prospective study collected whole blood, serum and a nasopharyngeal or oropharyngeal swab from every participant. Over a 2-month period, participants in the prospective study had the option of providing additional blood draws and questionnaires. Blood samples from the prospective study were shipped frozen or at room temperature prior to DNA extraction.

The sequence was collected from a woman in her forties with acute COVID-19. Recombination joined TRBV6-5 with TRBJ1-2, with a weak D call of TRBD1 (5 bases match). Source material: PBMCs or T cells enriched from blood (not recorded which). The DNA sequence is TGTGCCAGCAGGGGGGGAACTGTCTACACCTTC. It specifies CASRGGTVYTF.